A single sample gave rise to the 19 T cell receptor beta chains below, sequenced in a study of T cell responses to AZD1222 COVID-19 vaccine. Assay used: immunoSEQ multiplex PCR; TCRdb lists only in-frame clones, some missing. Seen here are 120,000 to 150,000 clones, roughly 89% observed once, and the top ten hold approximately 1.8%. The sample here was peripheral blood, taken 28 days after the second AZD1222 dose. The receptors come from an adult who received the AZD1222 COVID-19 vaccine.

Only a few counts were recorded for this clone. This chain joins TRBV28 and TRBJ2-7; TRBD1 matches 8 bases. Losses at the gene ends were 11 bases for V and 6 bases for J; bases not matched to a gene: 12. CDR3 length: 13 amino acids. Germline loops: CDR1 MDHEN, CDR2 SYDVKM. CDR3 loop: CAGKPDRAVEQYF. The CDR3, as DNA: TGTGCCGGGAAACCGGACAGGGCCGTCGAGCAGTACTTC.

This CDR3 is CASSLDGVGYGYTF. Here the CDR3 DNA reads TGTGCCAGCAGCTTAGACGGGGTGGGCTATGGCTACACCTTC. The rearrangement links TRBV7-9 to TRBJ1-2; D is unclear. CDR3 length: 14 residues. Trimming removed 1 base from V and 4 bases from J, with 10 bases in between. From germline, CDR1 is SEHNR and CDR2 FQNEAQ (reference sequence).

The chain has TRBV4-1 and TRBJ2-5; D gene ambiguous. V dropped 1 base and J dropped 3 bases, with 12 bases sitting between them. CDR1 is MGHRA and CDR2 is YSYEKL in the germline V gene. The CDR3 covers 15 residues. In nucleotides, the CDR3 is TGCGCCAGCAGCCAAGGAACCCCAAGGGAAGAGACCCAGTACTTC. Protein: CASSQGTPREETQYF.

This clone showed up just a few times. CDR3 coding DNA: TGTGCCAGTAGTATAGGAGGCGGGAGAGGGGAGACCCAGTACTTC. Translating gives CASSIGGGRGETQYF. This chain uses TRBV19 with TRBJ2-5; TRBD2 matches at 7 bases. The trim removed 1 base at V and 5 bases at J, leaving 7 bases unmatched. Looked up from germline, CDR1 is LNHDA and CDR2 is SQIVND (reference sequence). The CDR3 totals 15 residues.

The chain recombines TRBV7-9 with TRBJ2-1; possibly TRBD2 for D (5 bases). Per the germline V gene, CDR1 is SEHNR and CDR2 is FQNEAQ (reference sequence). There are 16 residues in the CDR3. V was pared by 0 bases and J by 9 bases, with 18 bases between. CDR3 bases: TGTGCCAGCAGCTTAGCGCTCATAAGACCACGGGGTGAGCAGTTCTTC. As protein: CASSLALIRPRGEQFF.

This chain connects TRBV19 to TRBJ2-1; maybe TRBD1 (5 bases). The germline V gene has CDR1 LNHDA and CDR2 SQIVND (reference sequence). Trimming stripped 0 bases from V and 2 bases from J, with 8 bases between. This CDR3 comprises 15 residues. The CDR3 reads CASSIDTGTYNEQFF. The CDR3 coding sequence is TGTGCCAGTAGTATAGATACAGGTACCTACAATGAGCAGTTCTTC. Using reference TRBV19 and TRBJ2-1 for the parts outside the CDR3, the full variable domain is DGGITQSPKYLFRKEGQNVTLSCEQNLNHDAMYWYRQDPGQGLRLIYYSQIVNDFQKGDIAEGYSVSREKKESFPLTVTSAQKNPTAFYLCASSIDTGTYNEQFFGPGTRLTVL.

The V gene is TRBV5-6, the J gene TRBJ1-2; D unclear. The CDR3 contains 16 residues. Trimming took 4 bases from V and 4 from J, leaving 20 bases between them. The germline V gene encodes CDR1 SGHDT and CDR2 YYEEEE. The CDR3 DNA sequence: TGTGCCAGCAGCCTTATTCCCGCCACTGGAGCCTATGGCTACACCTTC. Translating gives CASSLIPATGAYGYTF.

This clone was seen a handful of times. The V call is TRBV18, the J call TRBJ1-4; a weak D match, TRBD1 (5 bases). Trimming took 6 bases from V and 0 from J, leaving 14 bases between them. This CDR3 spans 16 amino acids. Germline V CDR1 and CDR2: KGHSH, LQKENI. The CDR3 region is CASSALDTATNEKLFF. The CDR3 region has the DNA TGTGCCAGCTCTGCCCTGGACACTGCAACTAATGAAAAACTGTTTTTT.

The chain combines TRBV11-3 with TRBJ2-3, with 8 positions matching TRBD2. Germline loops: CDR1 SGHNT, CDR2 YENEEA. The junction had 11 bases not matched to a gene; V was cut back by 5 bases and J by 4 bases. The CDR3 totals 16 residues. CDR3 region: CASSPTGTRGSDTQYF. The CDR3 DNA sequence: TGTGCCAGCAGCCCTACCGGGACTAGAGGTTCAGATACGCAGTATTTT. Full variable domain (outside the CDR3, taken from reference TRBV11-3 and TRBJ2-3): EAGVVQSPRYKIIEKKQPVAFWCNPISGHNTLYWYLQNLGQGPELLIRYENEEAVDDSQLPKDRFSAERLKGVDSTLKIQPAELGDSAVYLCASSPTGTRGSDTQYFGPGTRLTVL.

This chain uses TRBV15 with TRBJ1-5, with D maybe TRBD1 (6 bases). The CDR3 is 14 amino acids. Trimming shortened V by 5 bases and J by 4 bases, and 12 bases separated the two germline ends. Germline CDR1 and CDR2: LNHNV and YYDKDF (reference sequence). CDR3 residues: CATSEDSVNQPQHF. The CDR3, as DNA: TGTGCCACCAGCGAGGACAGTGTGAATCAGCCCCAGCATTTT.

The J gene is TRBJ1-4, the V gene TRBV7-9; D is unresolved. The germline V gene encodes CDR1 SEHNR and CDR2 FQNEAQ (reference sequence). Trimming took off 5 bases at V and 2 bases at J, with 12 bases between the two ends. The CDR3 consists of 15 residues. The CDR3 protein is CASSPGVPTNEKLFF. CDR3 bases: TGTGCCAGCAGCCCCGGAGTTCCCACTAATGAAAAACTGTTTTTT.

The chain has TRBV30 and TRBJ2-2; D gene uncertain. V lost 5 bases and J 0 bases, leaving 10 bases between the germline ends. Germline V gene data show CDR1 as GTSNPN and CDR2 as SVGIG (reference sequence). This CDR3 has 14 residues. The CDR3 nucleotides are TGTGCCTGGGTAAGGTCCGCGAACACCGGGGAGCTGTTTTTT. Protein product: CAWVRSANTGELFF.

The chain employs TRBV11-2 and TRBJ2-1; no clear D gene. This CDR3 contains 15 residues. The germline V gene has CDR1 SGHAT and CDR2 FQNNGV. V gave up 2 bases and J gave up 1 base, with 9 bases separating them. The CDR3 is CASSLMTGSYNEQFF. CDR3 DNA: TGTGCCAGCAGCTTAATGACTGGTTCCTACAATGAGCAGTTCTTC.

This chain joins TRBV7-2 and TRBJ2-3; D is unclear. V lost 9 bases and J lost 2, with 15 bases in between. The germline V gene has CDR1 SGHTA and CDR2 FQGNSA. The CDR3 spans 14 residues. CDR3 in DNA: TGTGCCAGTTACTTCCGCGGATACACAGATACGCAGTATTTT. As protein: CASYFRGYTDTQYF.

For the CDR3, the DNA is TGTGCCAGCAGCTCGGGCACTAGCGTATCGCAGTTCTTC. Translation: CASSSGTSVSQFF. The chain recombines TRBV11-2 with TRBJ2-1; 7 bases are a match to TRBD2. The ends lost 4 bases at V and 12 bases at J; junction bases unmatched: 9. This CDR3 contains 13 residues. Germline V gene data show CDR1 as SGHAT and CDR2 as FQNNGV.

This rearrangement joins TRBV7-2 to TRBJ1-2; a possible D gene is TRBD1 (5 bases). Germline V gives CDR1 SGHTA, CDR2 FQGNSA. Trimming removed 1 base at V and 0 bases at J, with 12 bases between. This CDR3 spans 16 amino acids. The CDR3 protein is CASSLGIQDTNYGYTF. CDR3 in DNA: TGTGCCAGCAGCTTAGGTATACAGGACACTAACTATGGCTACACCTTC.

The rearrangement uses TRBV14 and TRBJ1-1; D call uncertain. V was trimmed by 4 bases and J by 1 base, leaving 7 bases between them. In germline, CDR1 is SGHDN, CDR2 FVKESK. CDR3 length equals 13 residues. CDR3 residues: CASSLGENTEAFF. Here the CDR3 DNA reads TGTGCCAGCAGCCTGGGCGAGAACACTGAAGCTTTCTTT. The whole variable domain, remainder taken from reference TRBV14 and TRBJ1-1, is EAGVTQFPSHSVIEKGQTVTLRCDPISGHDNLYWYRRVMGKEIKFLLHFVKESKQDESGMPNNRFLAERTGGTYSTLKVQPAELEDSGVYFCASSLGENTEAFFGQGTRLTVV.

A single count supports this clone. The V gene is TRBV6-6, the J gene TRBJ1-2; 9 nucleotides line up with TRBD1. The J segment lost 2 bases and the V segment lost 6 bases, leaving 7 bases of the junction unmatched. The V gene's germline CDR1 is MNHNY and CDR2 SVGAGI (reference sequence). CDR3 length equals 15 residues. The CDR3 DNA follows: TGTGCCAGCAGCCACCAGGACAGGGGAAACTATGGCTACACCTTC. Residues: CASSHQDRGNYGYTF.

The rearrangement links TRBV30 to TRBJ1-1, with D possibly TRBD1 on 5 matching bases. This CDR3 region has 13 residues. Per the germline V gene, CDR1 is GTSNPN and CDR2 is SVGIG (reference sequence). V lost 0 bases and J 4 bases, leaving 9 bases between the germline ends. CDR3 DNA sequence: TGTGCCTGGAGTGTGGGGGAGGTCACTGAAGCTTTCTTT. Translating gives CAWSVGEVTEAFF.